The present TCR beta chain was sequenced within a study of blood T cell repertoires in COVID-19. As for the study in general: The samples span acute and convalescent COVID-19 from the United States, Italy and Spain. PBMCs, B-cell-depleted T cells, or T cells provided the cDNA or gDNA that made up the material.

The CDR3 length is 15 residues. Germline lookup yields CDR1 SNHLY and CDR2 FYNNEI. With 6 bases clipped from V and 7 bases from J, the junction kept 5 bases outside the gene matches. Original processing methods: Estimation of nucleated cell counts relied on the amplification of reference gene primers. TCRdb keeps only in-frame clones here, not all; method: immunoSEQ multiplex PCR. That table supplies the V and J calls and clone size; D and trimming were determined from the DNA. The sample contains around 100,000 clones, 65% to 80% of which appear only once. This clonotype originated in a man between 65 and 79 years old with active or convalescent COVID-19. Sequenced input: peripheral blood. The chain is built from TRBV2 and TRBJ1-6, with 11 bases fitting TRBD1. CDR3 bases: TGTGCCAGCAGCCCGGGACAGGGGGGGAATTCACCCCTCCACTTT. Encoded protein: CASSPGQGGNSPLHF.